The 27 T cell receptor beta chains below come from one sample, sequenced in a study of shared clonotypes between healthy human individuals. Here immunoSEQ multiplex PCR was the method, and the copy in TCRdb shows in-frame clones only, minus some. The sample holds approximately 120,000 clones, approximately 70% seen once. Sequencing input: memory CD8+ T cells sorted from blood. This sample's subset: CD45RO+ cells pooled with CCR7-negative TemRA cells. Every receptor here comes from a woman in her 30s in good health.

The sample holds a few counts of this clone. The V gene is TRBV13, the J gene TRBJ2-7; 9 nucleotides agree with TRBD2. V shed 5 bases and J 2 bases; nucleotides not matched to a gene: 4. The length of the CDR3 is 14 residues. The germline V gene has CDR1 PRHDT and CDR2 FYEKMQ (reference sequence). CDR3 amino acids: CASSATSGPYEQYF. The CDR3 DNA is TGTGCCAGCAGCGCGACTAGCGGACCCTACGAGCAGTACTTC.

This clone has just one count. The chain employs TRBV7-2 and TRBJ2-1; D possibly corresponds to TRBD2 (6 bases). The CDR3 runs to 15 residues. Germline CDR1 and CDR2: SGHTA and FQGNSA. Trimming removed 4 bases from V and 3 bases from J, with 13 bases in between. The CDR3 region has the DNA TGTGCCAGCAGCTCGCTAGCGACCCACTACAATGAGCAGTTCTTC. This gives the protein CASSSLATHYNEQFF. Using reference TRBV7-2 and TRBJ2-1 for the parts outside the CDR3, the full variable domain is GAGVSQSPSNKVTEKGKDVELRCDPISGHTALYWYRQSLGQGLEFLIYFQGNSAPDKSGLPSDRFSAERTGGSVSTLTIQRTQQEDSAVYLCASSSLATHYNEQFFGPGTRLTVL.

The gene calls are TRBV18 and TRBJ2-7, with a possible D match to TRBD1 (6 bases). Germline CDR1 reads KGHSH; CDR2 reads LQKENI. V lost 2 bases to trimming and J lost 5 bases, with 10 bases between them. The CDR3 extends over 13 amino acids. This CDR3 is CASSPNRVNEQYF. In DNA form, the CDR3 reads TGTGCCAGCTCACCAAACAGGGTCAACGAGCAGTACTTC. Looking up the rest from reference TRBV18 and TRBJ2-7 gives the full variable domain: NAGVMQNPRHLVRRRGQEARLRCSPMKGHSHVYWYRQLPEEGLKFMVYLQKENIIDESGMPKERFSAEFPKEGPSILRIQQVVRGDSAAYFCASSPNRVNEQYFGPGTRLTVT.

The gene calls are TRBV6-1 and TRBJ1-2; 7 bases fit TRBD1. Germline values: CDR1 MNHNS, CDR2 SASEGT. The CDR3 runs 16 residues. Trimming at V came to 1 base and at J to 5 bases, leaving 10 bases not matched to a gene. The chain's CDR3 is CASSEVSRTGAYGYTF. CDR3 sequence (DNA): TGTGCCAGCAGTGAAGTTTCAAGGACAGGTGCTTATGGCTACACCTTC.

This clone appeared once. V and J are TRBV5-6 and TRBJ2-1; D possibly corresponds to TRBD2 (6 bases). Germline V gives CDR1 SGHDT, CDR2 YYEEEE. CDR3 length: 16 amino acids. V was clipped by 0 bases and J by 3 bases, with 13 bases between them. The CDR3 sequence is CASSLDPAGVYNEQFF. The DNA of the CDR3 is TGTGCCAGCAGCTTGGACCCAGCGGGTGTCTACAATGAGCAGTTCTTC.

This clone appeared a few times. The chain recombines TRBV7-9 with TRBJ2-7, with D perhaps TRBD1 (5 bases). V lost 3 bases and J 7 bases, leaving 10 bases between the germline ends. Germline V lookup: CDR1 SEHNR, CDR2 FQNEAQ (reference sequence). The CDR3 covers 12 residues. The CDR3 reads CASSLMGREQYF. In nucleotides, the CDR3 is TGTGCCAGCAGCTTGATGGGGCGTGAGCAGTACTTC.

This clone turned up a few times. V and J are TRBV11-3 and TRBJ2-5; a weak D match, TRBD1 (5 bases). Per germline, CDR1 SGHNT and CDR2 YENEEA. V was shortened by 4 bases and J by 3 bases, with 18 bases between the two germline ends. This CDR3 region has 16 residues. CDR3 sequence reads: CASSSGSLTREETQYF. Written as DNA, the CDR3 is TGTGCCAGCAGCTCAGGTTCCCTCACCAGGGAAGAGACCCAGTACTTC.

In DNA form, the CDR3 reads TGCAGTGCTAGAGGAGGCTACTTC. Its protein product is CSARGGYF. This chain links TRBV20-1 with TRBJ2-5; the D is unclear. Germline lookup yields CDR1 DFQATT and CDR2 SNEGSKA (reference sequence). Trimming took off 1 base at V and 14 bases at J, with 5 bases between the two ends. The CDR3 covers 8 residues.

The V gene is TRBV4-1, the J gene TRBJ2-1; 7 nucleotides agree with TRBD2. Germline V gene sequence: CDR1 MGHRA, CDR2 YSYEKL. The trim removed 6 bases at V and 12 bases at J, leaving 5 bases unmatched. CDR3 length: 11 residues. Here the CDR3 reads CASRSPGGQFF. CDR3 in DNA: TGCGCCAGCAGGTCTCCGGGAGGGCAGTTCTTC.

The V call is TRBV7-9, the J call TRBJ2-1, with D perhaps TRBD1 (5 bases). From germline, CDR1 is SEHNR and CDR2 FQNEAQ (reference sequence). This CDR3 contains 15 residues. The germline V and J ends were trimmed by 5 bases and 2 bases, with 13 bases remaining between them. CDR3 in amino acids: CASSRLTVPYNEQFF. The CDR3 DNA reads TGTGCCAGCAGCAGATTGACAGTGCCCTACAATGAGCAGTTCTTC.

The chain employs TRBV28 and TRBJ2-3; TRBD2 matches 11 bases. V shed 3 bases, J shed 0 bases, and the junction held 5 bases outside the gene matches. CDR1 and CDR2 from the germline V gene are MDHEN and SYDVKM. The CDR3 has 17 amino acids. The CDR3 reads CASSFFSGRASTDTQYF. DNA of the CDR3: TGTGCCAGCAGTTTCTTTAGCGGGAGGGCTAGCACAGATACGCAGTATTTT.

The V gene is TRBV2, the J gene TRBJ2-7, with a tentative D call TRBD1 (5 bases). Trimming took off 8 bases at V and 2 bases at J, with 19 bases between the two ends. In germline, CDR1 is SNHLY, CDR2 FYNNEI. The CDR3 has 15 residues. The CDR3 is CASANTGASPYEQYF. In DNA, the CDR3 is TGTGCCAGCGCTAATACAGGAGCCTCACCCTACGAGCAGTACTTC.

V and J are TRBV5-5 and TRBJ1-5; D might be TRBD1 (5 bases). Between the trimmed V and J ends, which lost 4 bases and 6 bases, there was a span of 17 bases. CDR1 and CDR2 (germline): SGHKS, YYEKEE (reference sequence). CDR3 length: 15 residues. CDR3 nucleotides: TGTGCCAGCAGCAGACTTGGGGCCCCCCGTCAGCCCCAGCATTTT. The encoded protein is CASSRLGAPRQPQHF.

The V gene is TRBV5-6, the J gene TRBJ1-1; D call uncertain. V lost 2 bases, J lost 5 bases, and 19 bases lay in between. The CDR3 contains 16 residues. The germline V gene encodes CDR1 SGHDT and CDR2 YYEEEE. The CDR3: CASSFRPADPRTEAFF. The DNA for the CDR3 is TGTGCCAGCAGCTTTAGACCGGCGGACCCGAGGACTGAAGCTTTCTTT.

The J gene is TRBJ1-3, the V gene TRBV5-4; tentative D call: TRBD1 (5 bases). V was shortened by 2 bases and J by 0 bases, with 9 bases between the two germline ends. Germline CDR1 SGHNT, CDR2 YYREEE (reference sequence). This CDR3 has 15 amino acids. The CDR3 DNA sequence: TGTGCCAGCAGCTTTTGGGGCAGCTCTGGAAACACCATATATTTT. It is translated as CASSFWGSSGNTIYF.

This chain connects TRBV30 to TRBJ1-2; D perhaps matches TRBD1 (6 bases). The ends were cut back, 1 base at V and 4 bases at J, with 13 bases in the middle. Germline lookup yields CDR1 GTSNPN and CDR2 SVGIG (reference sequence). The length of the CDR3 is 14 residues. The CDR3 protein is CAWSGGTRLYGYTF. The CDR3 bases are TGTGCCTGGAGTGGAGGGACACGACTCTATGGCTACACCTTC.

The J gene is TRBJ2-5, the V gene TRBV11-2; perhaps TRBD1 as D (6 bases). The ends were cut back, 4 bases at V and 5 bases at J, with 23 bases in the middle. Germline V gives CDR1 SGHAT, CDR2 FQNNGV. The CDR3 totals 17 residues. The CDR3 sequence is CASSSPGVQRPRETQYF. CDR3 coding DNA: TGTGCCAGCAGCTCACCAGGGGTCCAGCGGCCCAGGGAGACCCAGTACTTC.

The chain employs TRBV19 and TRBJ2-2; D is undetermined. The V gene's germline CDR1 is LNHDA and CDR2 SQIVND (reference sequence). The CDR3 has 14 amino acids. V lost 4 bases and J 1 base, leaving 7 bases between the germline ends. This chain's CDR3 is CASSTSRNTGELFF. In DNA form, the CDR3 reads TGTGCCAGTAGTACTTCAAGGAACACCGGGGAGCTGTTTTTT.

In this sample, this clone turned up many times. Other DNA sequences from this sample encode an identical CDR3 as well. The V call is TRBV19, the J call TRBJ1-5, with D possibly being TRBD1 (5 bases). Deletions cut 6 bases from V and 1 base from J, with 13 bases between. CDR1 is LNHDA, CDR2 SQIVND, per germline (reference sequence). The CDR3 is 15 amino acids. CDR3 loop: CASSTWGGSNQPQHF. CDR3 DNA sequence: TGTGCCAGTAGCACCTGGGGGGGAAGCAATCAGCCCCAGCATTTT. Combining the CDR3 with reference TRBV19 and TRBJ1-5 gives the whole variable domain DGGITQSPKYLFRKEGQNVTLSCEQNLNHDAMYWYRQDPGQGLRLIYYSQIVNDFQKGDIAEGYSVSREKKESFPLTVTSAQKNPTAFYLCASSTWGGSNQPQHFGDGTRLSIL.

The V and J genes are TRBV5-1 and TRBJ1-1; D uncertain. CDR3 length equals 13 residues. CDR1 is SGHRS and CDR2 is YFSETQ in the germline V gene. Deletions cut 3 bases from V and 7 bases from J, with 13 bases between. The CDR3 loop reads CASSSLGSLEAFF. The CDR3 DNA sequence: TGCGCCAGCAGCTCGTTAGGGTCCCTTGAAGCTTTCTTT.

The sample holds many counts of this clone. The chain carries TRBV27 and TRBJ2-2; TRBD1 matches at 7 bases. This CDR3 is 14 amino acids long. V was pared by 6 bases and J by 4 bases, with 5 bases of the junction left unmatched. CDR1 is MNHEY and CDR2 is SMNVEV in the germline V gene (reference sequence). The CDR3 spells CASRGDRSTGELFF. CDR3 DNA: TGTGCCAGCAGGGGGGACAGAAGCACCGGGGAGCTGTTTTTT.

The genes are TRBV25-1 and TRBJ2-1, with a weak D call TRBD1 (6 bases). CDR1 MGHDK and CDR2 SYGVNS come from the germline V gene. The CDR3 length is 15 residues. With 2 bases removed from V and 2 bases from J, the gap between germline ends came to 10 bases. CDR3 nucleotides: TGTGCCAGCAGTGAAAGACGGGACACCTACAATGAGCAGTTCTTC. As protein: CASSERRDTYNEQFF. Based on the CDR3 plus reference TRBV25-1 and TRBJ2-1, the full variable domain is EADIYQTPRYLVIGTGKKITLECSQTMGHDKMYWYQQDPGMELHLIHYSYGVNSTEKGDLSSESTVSRIRTEHFPLTLESARPSHTSQYLCASSERRDTYNEQFFGPGTRLTVL.

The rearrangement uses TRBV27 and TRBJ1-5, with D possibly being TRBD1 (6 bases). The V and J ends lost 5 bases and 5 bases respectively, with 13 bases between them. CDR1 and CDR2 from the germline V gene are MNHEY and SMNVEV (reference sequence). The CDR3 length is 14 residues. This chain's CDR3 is CASSPHREDQPQHF. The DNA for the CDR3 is TGTGCCAGCAGTCCCCACAGGGAAGATCAGCCCCAGCATTTT.

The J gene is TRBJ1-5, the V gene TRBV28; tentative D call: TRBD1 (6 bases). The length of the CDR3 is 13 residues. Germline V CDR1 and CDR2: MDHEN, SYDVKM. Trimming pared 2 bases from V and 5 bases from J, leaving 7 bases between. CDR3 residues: CASSLRGYQPQHF. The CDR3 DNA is TGTGCCAGCAGTTTAAGGGGGTATCAGCCCCAGCATTTT.

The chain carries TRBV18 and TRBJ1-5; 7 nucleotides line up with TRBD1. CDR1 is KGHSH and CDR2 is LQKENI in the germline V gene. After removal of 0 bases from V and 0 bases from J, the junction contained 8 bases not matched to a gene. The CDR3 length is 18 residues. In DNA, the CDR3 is TGTGCCAGCTCACCACCCGAGACAGGGTATTATAGCAATCAGCCCCAGCATTTT. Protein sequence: CASSPPETGYYSNQPQHF.

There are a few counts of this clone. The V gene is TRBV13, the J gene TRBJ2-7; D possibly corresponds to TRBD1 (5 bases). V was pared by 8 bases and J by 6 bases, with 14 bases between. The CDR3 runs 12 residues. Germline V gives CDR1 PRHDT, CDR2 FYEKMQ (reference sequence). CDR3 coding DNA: TGTGCCAGCTTATGGCAGGGCGGCGAGCAGTACTTC. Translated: CASLWQGGEQYF. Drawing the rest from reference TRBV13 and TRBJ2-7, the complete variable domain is AAGVIQSPRHLIKEKRETATLKCYPIPRHDTVYWYQQGPGQDPQFLISFYEKMQSDKGSIPDRFSAQQFSDYHSELNMSSLELGDSALYFCASLWQGGEQYFGPGTRLTVT.

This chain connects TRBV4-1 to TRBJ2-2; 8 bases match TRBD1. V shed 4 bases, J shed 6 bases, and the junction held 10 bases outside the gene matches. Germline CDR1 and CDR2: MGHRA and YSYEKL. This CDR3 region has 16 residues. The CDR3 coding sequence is TGCGCCAGCAGCCCGTCGGGGACAGGATTCGCCGGGGAGCTGTTTTTT. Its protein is CASSPSGTGFAGELFF.